The 12 T cell receptor beta chains given below trace back to one sample, sequenced in a study of blood T cell repertoires in COVID-19. Sequencing used immunoSEQ multiplex PCR; TCRdb keeps in-frame clones, though not all of them. The repertoire holds under 250,000 clones, 75% to 90% seen once, with approximately 30% in the top ten. The specimen was peripheral blood. These receptors all stem from a middle-aged man with acute or convalescent COVID-19.

J is TRBJ2-7 and V is TRBV5-4, with D possibly matching TRBD1 (6 bases). Germline assignment: CDR1 SGHNT and CDR2 YYREEE (reference sequence). V was pared by 6 bases and J by 6 bases, with 19 bases between. CDR3 size: 14 residues. In nucleotides, the CDR3 is TGTGCCAGCACCTTTCGACAGGAGCACGGCGAGCAGTACTTC. Amino acids: CASTFRQEHGEQYF.

This chain uses TRBV6-5 with TRBJ2-2; 11 bases line up with TRBD1. CDR1 is MNHEY, CDR2 SVGAGI, per germline. The J segment lost 7 bases and the V segment lost 10 bases, leaving 8 bases of the junction unmatched. CDR3 length: 14 residues. The CDR3 protein is CATSDRGHFGELFF. CDR3 bases: TGTGCCACCTCGGACAGGGGGCATTTCGGGGAGCTGTTTTTT.

This chain uses TRBV27 with TRBJ2-1; 11 bases fit TRBD2. The germline gives CDR1 MNHEY, CDR2 SMNVEV (reference sequence). The CDR3 totals 17 residues. The V gene end was trimmed by 4 bases and the J gene end by 0 bases; junction bases not matched to a gene: 5. The CDR3 loop is CASSSGTSGGSYNEQFF. CDR3 coding DNA: TGTGCCAGCAGTTCCGGGACTAGCGGAGGCTCCTACAATGAGCAGTTCTTC.

V is TRBV27 and J is TRBJ2-7; no firm D call. The V and J ends lost 1 base and 1 base respectively, with 5 bases between them. Per germline, CDR1 MNHEY and CDR2 SMNVEV (reference sequence). The CDR3 extends over 13 amino acids. In DNA, the CDR3 is TGTGCCAGCAGTTTATTCCAGTCCTACGAGCAGTACTTC. Protein product: CASSLFQSYEQYF.

The chain has TRBV4-2 and TRBJ2-1, with D maybe TRBD2 (6 bases). The V gene lost 2 bases and the J gene lost 3 bases, with 14 bases spanning the gap. The CDR3 covers 16 residues. Germline V gives CDR1 LGHNA, CDR2 YNFKEQ. Here the CDR3 DNA reads TGTGCCAGCAGCCAATGGGGACTTCTTAACTACAATGAGCAGTTCTTC. Protein product: CASSQWGLLNYNEQFF.

V usage is TRBV19 and J usage is TRBJ2-3; no clear D gene. The CDR3 is made up of 14 amino acids. V was cut by 1 base and J by 0 bases, with 5 bases left in between. Germline lookup yields CDR1 LNHDA and CDR2 SQIVND (reference sequence). CDR3 nucleotide sequence: TGTGCCAGTAGTATAGCCGTTAGCACAGATACGCAGTATTTT. It is translated as CASSIAVSTDTQYF.

The chain links TRBV10-1 to TRBJ1-1, with D perhaps matching TRBD1 (5 bases). CDR1 and CDR2 from the germline V gene are WNHNN and SYGVQD (reference sequence). Trimming removed 6 bases at V and 3 bases at J, with 14 bases between. The CDR3 runs 14 residues. CDR3 residues: CASRAEGRDTEAFF. As DNA, the CDR3 is TGCGCCAGCAGAGCCGAGGGGAGGGACACTGAAGCTTTCTTT.

The CDR3 loop is CASSPEGTSGSVTQYF. DNA for the CDR3: TGTGCCAGCTCACCCGAGGGGACTAGCGGGAGCGTTACGCAGTATTTT. V gene TRBV18 combines with J gene TRBJ2-3; TRBD2 matches 14 bases. This CDR3 comprises 16 residues. Germline CDR1 reads KGHSH; CDR2 reads LQKENI. After removal of 3 bases from V and 8 bases from J, the junction contained 7 bases not matched to a gene.

CDR3 in DNA: TGTGCCAGCAGCTTAGATCGTCAGCCCCAGCATTTT. It yields the protein CASSLDRQPQHF. The V gene is TRBV7-9, the J gene TRBJ1-5; D is uncertain. The CDR3 totals 12 residues. Trimming left V 1 base short and J 6 bases short, with 4 bases between. Germline CDR1 and CDR2: SEHNR and FQNEAQ (reference sequence).

The rearrangement joins TRBV28 to TRBJ1-1, with D possibly TRBD1 on 6 matching bases. The CDR3 spans 14 residues. The V end lost 3 bases, the J end lost 11 bases, and 19 bases lay between the germline ends. Germline lookup yields CDR1 MDHEN and CDR2 SYDVKM. The CDR3 DNA sequence: TGTGCCAGCAGTTTCGACAGGTTGTCCTCTCTCGCTTTCTTT. This translates into CASSFDRLSSLAFF.

This clone was observed a handful of times. The chain carries TRBV5-4 and TRBJ2-2; TRBD1 agrees at 7 bases. Germline loops: CDR1 SGHNT, CDR2 YYREEE (reference sequence). CDR3 length: 14 residues. After removal of 5 bases from V and 1 base from J, the junction contained 2 bases not matched to a gene. The CDR3: CASRRDRNTGELFF. CDR3 in DNA: TGTGCCAGCAGGAGGGACAGGAACACCGGGGAGCTGTTTTTT.

The gene calls are TRBV5-6 and TRBJ2-5; D is possibly TRBD1 (5 bases). Trimming took off 1 base at V and 0 bases at J, with 10 bases between the two ends. The CDR3 has 15 amino acids. Germline CDR1 SGHDT, CDR2 YYEEEE. The CDR3 DNA reads as TGTGCCAGCAGCTTGAGCAGGGAAAACCAAGAGACCCAGTACTTC. Translating gives CASSLSRENQETQYF.